Listed below are T cell receptor beta chains from one sample, sequenced in a study of T cells after yellow fever vaccination. TCRdb redid the calling of the 5' RACE reads with MiXCR, one entry per CDR3 protein. The data hold more than 300,000 distinct CDR3 sequences, with over 8.5% observed a single time. The sequencing used CD4+ T cells sorted from PBMCs, collected 45 days after the yellow fever booster vaccination. The origin of the receptors is a man aged 18 to 30 who received the YFV17D yellow fever vaccine. CDR3s include the opening cysteine and the closing phenylalanine or tryptophan. The D gene is left open where the match is weak. Rows may omit the clone size; those that give it use once, few, many or a size class.

j_gene,d_gene,v_gene,abundance,CDR3aa,CDR3nt
TRBJ2-1,TRBD1,TRBV18,-,CASSPPDRGHEQFF,TGTGCCAGCTCACCACCGGACAGGGGGCATGAGCAGTTCTTC
TRBJ1-2,TRBD1,TRBV6-1,-,CASVDRGRRGYTF,TGTGCCAGCGTTGATAGGGGGCGACGGGGCTACACCTTC
TRBJ2-3,-,TRBV10-3,-,CAAQEGGTDTQYF,TGTGCCGCCCAGGAGGGTGGCACAGATACGCAGTATTTT
TRBJ1-1,-,TRBV5-1,-,CASSLVRDEAFF,TGCGCCAGCAGCTTGGTAAGGGATGAAGCTTTCTTT
TRBJ2-2,-,TRBV6-4,-,CASSENGELFF,TGTGCCAGCAGTGAGAACGGGGAGCTGTTTTTT
TRBJ1-2,-,TRBV4-3,many,CASSQVPPNYGYTF,TGCGCCAGCAGCCAAGTTCCCCCAAACTATGGCTACACCTTC
TRBJ2-2,-,TRBV7-8,-,CASTSRGPNTGELFF,TGTGCCAGCACCTCGCGGGGTCCGAACACCGGGGAGCTGTTTTTT
TRBJ1-6,-,TRBV6-6,-,CASSPRVHNSPLHF,TGTGCCAGCAGCCCCAGGGTACATAATTCACCCCTCCACTTT
TRBJ1-1,TRBD1,TRBV2,few,CASSEYHRGKNTEAFF,TGTGCCAGCAGTGAATACCACAGGGGAAAGAACACTGAAGCTTTCTTT
TRBJ2-1,TRBD2,TRBV29-1,many,CSVPTSGEDEQFF,TGCAGCGTGCCGACTAGCGGGGAGGATGAGCAGTTCTTC
TRBJ2-3,TRBD2,TRBV10-3,-,CAISDRLAGSTDTQYF,TGTGCCATCAGTGACCGGCTAGCGGGGTCCACAGATACGCAGTATTTT
TRBJ2-5,TRBD1,TRBV7-3,few,CASSSRGQQETQYF,TGTGCCAGCAGCTCCAGGGGGCAACAAGAGACCCAGTACTTC
TRBJ1-3,-,TRBV4-1,few,CASSQEGARSGNTIYF,TGCGCCAGCAGCCAAGAGGGGGCAAGGTCTGGAAACACCATATATTTT
TRBJ1-3,-,TRBV12-3/TRBV12-4,-,CASRPQAMYGNTIYF,TGTGCCAGCAGACCTCAGGCTATGTATGGAAACACCATATATTTT
TRBJ2-5,-,TRBV29-1,-,CSVAEGTQYF,TGCAGCGTGGCCGAGGGGACCCAGTACTTC
TRBJ1-2,TRBD1,TRBV10-3,few,CAISNQGALTGYGYTF,TGTGCCATCAGTAACCAGGGGGCACTGACTGGCTATGGCTACACCTTC
TRBJ2-1,TRBD2,TRBV4-1,few,CASSPTQGGGVYNEQFF,TGCGCCAGCAGCCCCACTCAGGGCGGGGGGGTATACAATGAGCAGTTCTTC
TRBJ2-5,TRBD2,TRBV6-2/TRBV6-3,few,CASSVSGGTTIPETQYF,TGTGCCAGCAGTGTGAGCGGGGGGACCACTATCCCAGAGACCCAGTACTTC
TRBJ2-1,-,TRBV3-1,few,CASSQAVGSYNEQFF,TGTGCCAGCAGCCAAGCGGTGGGCTCCTACAATGAGCAGTTCTTC
TRBJ1-1,-,TRBV6-5,few,CASTLSAGITEAFF,TGTGCCAGCACCCTCAGCGCAGGGATCACTGAAGCTTTCTTT
TRBJ1-5,TRBD1,TRBV6-5,few,CASRGDRVQPQHF,TGTGCCAGCAGGGGAGACAGGGTCCAGCCCCAGCATTTT
TRBJ2-7,TRBD1,TRBV6-5,-,CASSHTGTGVYEQYF,TGTGCCAGCAGCCACACCGGGACAGGGGTCTACGAGCAGTACTTC
TRBJ2-7,TRBD1,TRBV5-5,many,CASSIGTGVEQYF,TGTGCCAGCAGCATTGGGACAGGGGTCGAGCAGTACTTC
TRBJ1-4,-,TRBV5-1,-,CASSLDPGEEKLFF,TGCGCCAGCAGCTTGGACCCAGGGGAAGAAAAACTGTTTTTT
TRBJ2-7,-,TRBV6-1,few,CASTPSLGGSYEQYF,TGTGCCAGCACCCCCTCACTGGGCGGCTCCTACGAGCAGTACTTC
TRBJ2-2,TRBD2,TRBV4-1,few,CASSQEAAGGTGELFF,TGCGCCAGCAGCCAAGAGGCAGCGGGGGGCACCGGGGAGCTGTTTTTT
TRBJ2-3,TRBD1,TRBV29-1,-,CSVRLYAGGPSTDTQYF,TGCAGCGTCCGCCTGTATGCAGGGGGCCCTAGCACAGATACGCAGTATTTT
TRBJ2-5,-,TRBV27,few,CASSRLRGRETQYF,TGTGCCAGCAGTCGCCTTCGGGGCAGGGAGACCCAGTACTTC
TRBJ1-2,-,TRBV20-1,many,CSARKLVYGYTF,TGCAGTGCTAGAAAGTTGGTCTATGGCTACACCTTC
TRBJ2-5,TRBD2,TRBV7-2,-,CASSLSIAGGSETQYF,TGTGCCAGCAGCTTAAGTATAGCGGGGGGGAGTGAGACCCAGTACTTC
TRBJ2-7,-,TRBV19,-,CASSRDGAQPYEQYF,TGTGCCAGTAGCCGGGACGGGGCCCAACCCTACGAGCAGTACTTC
TRBJ1-1,TRBD1,TRBV28,-,CASSLMTGTEAFF,TGTGCCAGCAGTTTAATGACAGGGACTGAAGCTTTCTTT
TRBJ2-3,-,TRBV9,few,CASSVGEGVATQYF,TGTGCCAGCAGCGTAGGAGAAGGGGTAGCTACGCAGTATTTT
TRBJ1-2,-,TRBV4-2,-,CASSPHRRADGYTF,TGTGCCAGCAGCCCCCATAGGAGGGCGGATGGCTACACCTTC
TRBJ2-5,TRBD1,TRBV7-9,few,CASSDRGKETQYF,TGTGCCAGCAGCGACAGGGGGAAAGAGACCCAGTACTTC
TRBJ1-2,-,TRBV6-5,-,CASSRQIDRPYGYTF,TGTGCCAGCAGTAGGCAAATAGACAGGCCTTATGGCTACACCTTC
TRBJ1-6,-,TRBV11-3,-,CASSLEHNSPLHF,TGTGCCAGCAGCTTAGAGCATAATTCACCCCTCCACTTT
TRBJ2-5,-,TRBV7-2,few,CASVGTAQETQYF,TGTGCCAGTGTGGGGACCGCTCAAGAGACCCAGTACTTC
TRBJ2-5,-,TRBV5-1,few,CASSLGVWETQYF,TGCGCCAGCAGCTTGGGGGTCTGGGAGACCCAGTACTTC
TRBJ1-6,-,TRBV4-3,-,CASSQVYRLGSPLHF,TGCGCCAGCAGCCAAGTATACAGGCTTGGTTCACCCCTCCACTTT
TRBJ2-1,-,TRBV10-3,-,CAISEASRTFNEQFF,TGTGCCATCAGTGAGGCTAGCCGGACCTTCAATGAGCAGTTCTTC
TRBJ2-1,-,TRBV5-8,-,CASSLSSGTLYNEQFF,TGTGCCAGCAGCTTGTCATCCGGGACACTTTACAATGAGCAGTTCTTC
TRBJ2-5,-,TRBV5-1,few,CASSSPGQAETQYF,TGCGCCAGCAGCTCCCCGGGACAAGCAGAGACCCAGTACTTC